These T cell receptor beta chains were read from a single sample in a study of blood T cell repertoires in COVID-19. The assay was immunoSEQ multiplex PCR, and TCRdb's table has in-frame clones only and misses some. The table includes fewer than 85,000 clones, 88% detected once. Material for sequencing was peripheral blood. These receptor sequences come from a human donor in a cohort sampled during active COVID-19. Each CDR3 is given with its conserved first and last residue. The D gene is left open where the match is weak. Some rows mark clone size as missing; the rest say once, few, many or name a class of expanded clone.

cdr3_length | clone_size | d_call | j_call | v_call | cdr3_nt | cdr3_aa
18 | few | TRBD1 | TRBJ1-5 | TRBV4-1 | TGCGCCAGCAGCCTTCGGGGACAGGGGGCGGAAACTGGTCAGCCCCAGCATTTT | CASSLRGQGAETGQPQHF
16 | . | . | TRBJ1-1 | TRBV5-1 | TGCGCCAGCAGTAAAGAGACACCAGGGTTGAACACTGAAGCTTTCTTT | CASSKETPGLNTEAFF
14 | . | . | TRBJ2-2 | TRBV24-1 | TGTGCCACCTCCCGGGGGACGAACACCGGGGAGCTGTTTTTT | CATSRGTNTGELFF
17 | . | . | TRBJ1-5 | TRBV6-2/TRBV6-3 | TGTGCCAGCAGTTACTCGAGTTTTTTGTCTAGCAATCAGCCCCAGCATTTT | CASSYSSFLSSNQPQHF
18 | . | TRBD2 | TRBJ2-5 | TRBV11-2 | TGTGCCAGCAGCTTAGGGATAGGTAGCGGGGGGGCCGGGGAGACCCAGTACTTC | CASSLGIGSGGAGETQYF
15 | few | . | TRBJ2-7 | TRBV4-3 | TGCGCCAGCAGCCTTGATCGCTCACAAACCTACGAGCAGTACTTC | CASSLDRSQTYEQYF
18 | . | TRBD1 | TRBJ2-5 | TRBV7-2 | TGTGCCAGCAGGCCCAGGGGGACAGGGGGTGTTGACGGTGAGACCCAGTACTTC | CASRPRGTGGVDGETQYF
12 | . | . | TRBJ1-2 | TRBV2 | TGTGCCAGCAAACAGGGACAAACGGCGTACACCTTC | CASKQGQTAYTF
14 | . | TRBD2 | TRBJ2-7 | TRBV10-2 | TGCGCCAGCAGGGACGGACTAGCGGGCTACGAGCAGTACTTC | CASRDGLAGYEQYF
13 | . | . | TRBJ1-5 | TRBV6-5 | TGTGCCAGCCAACAGGGCTCGGGAAAACCCCAGCATTTT | CASQQGSGKPQHF
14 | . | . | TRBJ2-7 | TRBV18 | TGTGCCAGCTCACCACCCCGGTTCCCCTACGAGCAGTACTTC | CASSPPRFPYEQYF
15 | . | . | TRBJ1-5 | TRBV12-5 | TGTGCTAGTGGCCAACCCGGGACTATCGATCAGCCCCAGCATTTT | CASGQPGTIDQPQHF
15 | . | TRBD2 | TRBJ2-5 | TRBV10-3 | TGTGCCATCAGCGGGGGGGCGGAGAACCAAGAGACCCAGTACTTC | CAISGGAENQETQYF
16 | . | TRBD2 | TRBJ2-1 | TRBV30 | TGTGCCTGGAGTAGGAGCGGGAGGGTCTCCTACAATGAGCAGTTCTTC | CAWSRSGRVSYNEQFF
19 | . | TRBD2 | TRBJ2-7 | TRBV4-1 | TGCGCCAGCAGCCAAGTGAGAGCTAGCGGGAGGATGGGTTCGGACGAGCAGTACTTC | CASSQVRASGRMGSDEQYF
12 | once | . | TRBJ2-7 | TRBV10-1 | TGCGCCAGCAGTGACCCAGGGGACGAGCAGTACTTC | CASSDPGDEQYF